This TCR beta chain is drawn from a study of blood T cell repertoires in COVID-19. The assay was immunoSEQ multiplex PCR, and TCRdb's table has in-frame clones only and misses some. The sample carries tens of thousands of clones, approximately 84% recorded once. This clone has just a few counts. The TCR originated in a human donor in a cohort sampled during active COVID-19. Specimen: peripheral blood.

The CDR3 DNA reads as TGTGCCAGCAGCCCCTCGGACGGGGACACCGGGGAGCTGTTTTTT. Protein sequence: CASSPSDGDTGELFF. The J gene is TRBJ2-2, the V gene TRBV6-2 or TRBV6-3; tentative D call: TRBD2 (5 bases). The CDR3 spans 15 residues. Germline lookup yields CDR1 MNHEY and CDR2 SVGEGT. V was cut by 6 bases and J by 3 bases, with 14 bases left in between.